A selection of T cell receptor beta chains follows, all from one sample in a study of cytomegalovirus exposure and HLA in healthy donors. The repertoire was sequenced with immunoSEQ multiplex PCR; TCRdb's copy has only in-frame clones and lacks some. Of fewer than 200,000 clones listed, around 79% are singletons. Sequencing input: PBMCs. All receptors derive from a woman in her fifties or sixties in good health and CMV-seronegative. The CDR3 runs from the conserved cysteine through the conserved F or W. Fields, in order: V gene, clone size, J gene, D gene, CDR3 protein, CDR3 DNA. D genes are given only for firm matches. Not every row has a clone size; where given, it reads once, few, many or a size class.

v_gene: TRBV29-1; abundance: .; j_gene: TRBJ2-3; d_gene: .; CDR3aa: CSVVAGFTDTQYF; CDR3nt: TGCAGCGTTGTTGCGGGGTTCACAGATACGCAGTATTTT
v_gene: TRBV13; abundance: .; j_gene: TRBJ2-1; d_gene: TRBD1; CDR3aa: CASSFTGESYNEQFF; CDR3nt: TGTGCCAGCAGCTTCACAGGGGAATCCTACAATGAGCAGTTCTTC
v_gene: TRBV6-5; abundance: .; j_gene: TRBJ2-2; d_gene: .; CDR3aa: CASSPRAGYTGELFF; CDR3nt: TGTGCCAGCAGCCCACGGGCGGGGTACACCGGGGAGCTGTTTTTT
v_gene: TRBV6-6; abundance: .; j_gene: TRBJ1-5; d_gene: TRBD1; CDR3aa: CASRGQGANQPQHF; CDR3nt: TGTGCCAGCAGGGGACAGGGTGCTAATCAGCCCCAGCATTTT
v_gene: TRBV28; abundance: .; j_gene: TRBJ2-4; d_gene: .; CDR3aa: CASSSHPEGPGIAKNIQYF; CDR3nt: TGTGCCAGCAGTTCCCACCCGGAGGGGCCGGGGATAGCCAAAAACATTCAGTACTTC
v_gene: TRBV9; abundance: .; j_gene: TRBJ1-2; d_gene: .; CDR3aa: CASSGDPGGGNGYTF; CDR3nt: TGTGCCAGCAGCGGGGACCCGGGAGGAGGAAACGGCTACACCTTC
v_gene: TRBV5-1; abundance: .; j_gene: TRBJ2-5; d_gene: .; CDR3aa: CASSEVAAQETQYF; CDR3nt: TGCGCCAGCAGCGAGGTGGCGGCCCAAGAGACCCAGTACTTC
v_gene: TRBV18; abundance: once; j_gene: TRBJ2-5; d_gene: TRBD2; CDR3aa: CASSPLRGGLGETQYF; CDR3nt: TGTGCCAGCTCACCACTGCGGGGGGGCCTGGGAGAGACCCAGTACTTC
v_gene: TRBV27; abundance: .; j_gene: TRBJ1-5; d_gene: .; CDR3aa: CASSLSAGGQPQHF; CDR3nt: TGTGCCAGCAGTTTATCTGCGGGGGGTCAGCCCCAGCATTTT
v_gene: TRBV29-1; abundance: .; j_gene: TRBJ2-1; d_gene: .; CDR3aa: CSVEGRCRGSYNEQFF; CDR3nt: TGCAGCGTTGAAGGTAGGTGCAGGGGCTCCTACAATGAGCAGTTCTTC
v_gene: TRBV6-6; abundance: .; j_gene: TRBJ1-2; d_gene: TRBD1; CDR3aa: CASSPDRVGGYTF; CDR3nt: TGTGCCAGCAGTCCCGACAGGGTCGGTGGCTACACCTTC
v_gene: TRBV7-2; abundance: .; j_gene: TRBJ2-5; d_gene: TRBD1; CDR3aa: CASSFTGEETQYF; CDR3nt: TGTGCCAGCAGCTTTACAGGGGAAGAGACCCAGTACTTC
v_gene: TRBV28; abundance: .; j_gene: TRBJ2-7; d_gene: TRBD1; CDR3aa: CASSSPPRDRTYEQYF; CDR3nt: TGTGCCAGCAGCTCGCCCCCCCGGGACAGGACCTACGAGCAGTACTTC
v_gene: TRBV5-6; abundance: .; j_gene: TRBJ2-5; d_gene: TRBD2; CDR3aa: CASSWTSGDQYF; CDR3nt: TGTGCCAGCAGCTGGACTAGCGGGGACCAGTACTTC
v_gene: TRBV7-8; abundance: .; j_gene: TRBJ1-2; d_gene: TRBD1; CDR3aa: CASSVTRLQGAFYGYTF; CDR3nt: TGTGCCAGCAGCGTAACACGGTTGCAGGGGGCATTTTATGGCTACACCTTC
v_gene: TRBV7-2; abundance: once; j_gene: TRBJ2-3; d_gene: .; CDR3aa: CASSLGGQRGDTQYF; CDR3nt: TGTGCCAGCAGCTTAGGTGGCCAGCGCGGAGATACGCAGTATTTT
v_gene: TRBV6-5; abundance: few; j_gene: TRBJ2-7; d_gene: .; CDR3aa: CASGRSSYEQYF; CDR3nt: TGTGCCAGCGGTCGGTCCTCCTACGAGCAGTACTTC
v_gene: TRBV4-3; abundance: .; j_gene: TRBJ2-3; d_gene: TRBD2; CDR3aa: CASSQAPTPTSGATTDTQYF; CDR3nt: TGCGCCAGCAGCCAAGCCCCGACGCCAACTAGCGGGGCAACCACAGATACGCAGTATTTT
v_gene: TRBV19; abundance: .; j_gene: TRBJ2-2; d_gene: .; CDR3aa: CASMEGSPTGELFF; CDR3nt: TGTGCCAGTATGGAGGGATCCCCCACCGGGGAGCTGTTTTTT
v_gene: TRBV7-6; abundance: once; j_gene: TRBJ2-1; d_gene: .; CDR3aa: CASSDGQGLPGSYNEQFF; CDR3nt: TGTGCCAGCAGCGACGGGCAGGGGCTACCGGGGTCCTACAATGAGCAGTTCTTC
v_gene: TRBV19; abundance: few; j_gene: TRBJ1-2; d_gene: .; CDR3aa: CASSPWETGAGKGYTF; CDR3nt: TGTGCCAGTAGCCCCTGGGAGACAGGCGCGGGCAAGGGCTACACCTTC
v_gene: TRBV2; abundance: .; j_gene: TRBJ1-5; d_gene: .; CDR3aa: CASSLILNSYQPQHF; CDR3nt: TGTGCCAGCAGCCTCATACTAAATTCATATCAGCCCCAGCATTTT
v_gene: TRBV15; abundance: few; j_gene: TRBJ2-7; d_gene: TRBD2; CDR3aa: CATSRDNQLWAGGPRTPFYEQYF; CDR3nt: TGTGCCACCAGCAGAGATAACCAGCTTTGGGCGGGGGGGCCTAGGACTCCATTCTACGAGCAGTACTTC
v_gene: TRBV5-1; abundance: .; j_gene: TRBJ2-2; d_gene: .; CDR3aa: CASSQLGGSGELFF; CDR3nt: TGCGCCAGCAGCCAGCTGGGGGGTTCCGGGGAGCTGTTTTTT
v_gene: TRBV30; abundance: once; j_gene: TRBJ1-2; d_gene: .; CDR3aa: CAWSGGQNYGYTF; CDR3nt: TGTGCCTGGAGTGGCGGACAGAACTATGGCTACACCTTC
v_gene: TRBV7-9; abundance: .; j_gene: TRBJ2-7; d_gene: .; CDR3aa: CASSSGVDYEQYF; CDR3nt: TGTGCCAGCAGCTCGGGGGTGGACTACGAGCAGTACTTC
v_gene: TRBV18; abundance: .; j_gene: TRBJ1-1; d_gene: .; CDR3aa: CASSPVREMNTEAFF; CDR3nt: TGTGCCAGCTCACCCGTAAGGGAGATGAACACTGAAGCTTTCTTT
v_gene: TRBV6-5; abundance: .; j_gene: TRBJ2-5; d_gene: .; CDR3aa: CASSYVAGGETQYF; CDR3nt: TGTGCCAGCAGTTATGTAGCCGGGGGAGAGACCCAGTACTTC
v_gene: TRBV19; abundance: .; j_gene: TRBJ2-2; d_gene: TRBD1; CDR3aa: CASTSGTGAGELFF; CDR3nt: TGTGCCAGTACTTCCGGGACAGGGGCCGGGGAGCTGTTTTTT
v_gene: TRBV15; abundance: few; j_gene: TRBJ1-2; d_gene: .; CDR3aa: CATSPPGHYGYTF; CDR3nt: TGTGCCACCAGCCCCCCTGGGCACTATGGCTACACCTTC
v_gene: TRBV2; abundance: .; j_gene: TRBJ2-3; d_gene: .; CDR3aa: CASNRLGQFSSGTDTQYF; CDR3nt: TGTGCCAGCAACCGCCTTGGACAGTTTTCTTCTGGGACAGATACGCAGTATTTT
v_gene: TRBV7-2; abundance: .; j_gene: TRBJ1-5; d_gene: .; CDR3aa: CASTWSSNQPQHF; CDR3nt: TGTGCCAGCACCTGGAGTAGCAATCAGCCCCAGCATTTT
v_gene: TRBV6-6; abundance: .; j_gene: TRBJ1-1; d_gene: TRBD1; CDR3aa: CASSYYRGYTEAFF; CDR3nt: TGTGCCAGCAGTTACTACAGGGGCTACACTGAAGCTTTCTTT
v_gene: TRBV6-6; abundance: .; j_gene: TRBJ1-2; d_gene: TRBD1; CDR3aa: CASSADRGQGYTF; CDR3nt: TGTGCCAGCAGTGCGGACAGGGGACAGGGCTACACCTTC
v_gene: TRBV7-2; abundance: .; j_gene: TRBJ2-3; d_gene: .; CDR3aa: CASSPSQGSTDTQYF; CDR3nt: TGTGCCAGCAGCCCGAGCCAGGGGAGCACAGATACGCAGTATTTT
v_gene: TRBV7-9; abundance: .; j_gene: TRBJ2-7; d_gene: TRBD2; CDR3aa: CASSLAKGLAGEANEQYF; CDR3nt: TGTGCCAGCAGCTTAGCTAAGGGACTAGCGGGAGAAGCCAACGAGCAGTACTTC
v_gene: TRBV4-1; abundance: few; j_gene: TRBJ2-7; d_gene: TRBD2; CDR3aa: CASSQVPSGIGEQYF; CDR3nt: TGCGCCAGCAGCCAAGTACCTAGCGGGATAGGGGAGCAGTACTTC
v_gene: TRBV28; abundance: .; j_gene: TRBJ1-1; d_gene: TRBD1; CDR3aa: CASSLNRDRDHMNTEAFF; CDR3nt: TGTGCCAGCAGTTTAAACCGGGACAGGGATCACATGAACACTGAAGCTTTCTTT
v_gene: TRBV21-1; abundance: .; j_gene: TRBJ2-7; d_gene: .; CDR3aa: CASSNGTGLYEQYF; CDR3nt: TGTGCCAGCAGCAACGGGACGGGACTCTACGAGCAGTACTTC
v_gene: TRBV2; abundance: .; j_gene: TRBJ1-5; d_gene: .; CDR3aa: CASAPETDWGNQPQHF; CDR3nt: TGTGCCAGCGCCCCGGAGACAGATTGGGGCAATCAGCCCCAGCATTTT
v_gene: TRBV28; abundance: few; j_gene: TRBJ1-5; d_gene: TRBD1; CDR3aa: CASSWGQRVSNQPQHF; CDR3nt: TGTGCCAGCAGCTGGGGACAGCGGGTTAGCAATCAGCCCCAGCATTTT
v_gene: TRBV7-9; abundance: few; j_gene: TRBJ2-5; d_gene: TRBD2; CDR3aa: CASSKNPSGREETQYF; CDR3nt: TGTGCCAGCAGCAAAAACCCTAGCGGGAGAGAAGAGACCCAGTACTTC
v_gene: TRBV27; abundance: .; j_gene: TRBJ2-5; d_gene: TRBD2; CDR3aa: CASSLEAGGGGLETQYF; CDR3nt: TGTGCCAGCAGTTTAGAGGCGGGAGGGGGCGGGTTAGAGACCCAGTACTTC
v_gene: TRBV7-2; abundance: .; j_gene: TRBJ2-7; d_gene: TRBD2; CDR3aa: CASSTRGGDEQYF; CDR3nt: TGTGCCAGCAGCACCCGCGGGGGGGACGAGCAGTACTTC
v_gene: TRBV18; abundance: once; j_gene: TRBJ2-3; d_gene: TRBD2; CDR3aa: CASSPMGLGGTDTQYF; CDR3nt: TGTGCCAGCTCACCCATGGGACTAGGGGGCACAGATACGCAGTATTTT
v_gene: TRBV28; abundance: .; j_gene: TRBJ2-7; d_gene: TRBD1; CDR3aa: CASSYLTGVREQYF; CDR3nt: TGTGCCAGCAGTTACCTGACAGGGGTTCGCGAGCAGTACTTC
v_gene: TRBV11-3; abundance: .; j_gene: TRBJ2-3; d_gene: TRBD2; CDR3aa: CASSPLAGDANTQYF; CDR3nt: TGTGCCAGCAGTCCACTAGCGGGAGATGCAAATACGCAGTATTTT
v_gene: TRBV7-3; abundance: once; j_gene: TRBJ2-2; d_gene: TRBD1; CDR3aa: CASRPQGAPGELFF; CDR3nt: TGTGCCAGCAGACCGCAGGGGGCACCCGGGGAGCTGTTTTTT
v_gene: TRBV7-2; abundance: .; j_gene: TRBJ2-5; d_gene: TRBD2; CDR3aa: CASSLAWGTSQETQYF; CDR3nt: TGTGCCAGCAGCTTAGCCTGGGGGACTAGCCAAGAGACCCAGTACTTC
v_gene: TRBV27; abundance: .; j_gene: TRBJ2-1; d_gene: TRBD1; CDR3aa: CASSPGTEYEQFF; CDR3nt: TGTGCCAGCAGCCCTGGGACAGAATACGAGCAGTTCTTC
v_gene: TRBV4-1; abundance: few; j_gene: TRBJ2-3; d_gene: .; CDR3aa: CASSQGGYTDTQYF; CDR3nt: TGCGCCAGCAGCCAAGGCGGATACACAGATACGCAGTATTTT
v_gene: TRBV5-4; abundance: .; j_gene: TRBJ2-5; d_gene: TRBD2; CDR3aa: CASSLVSGGPQETQYF; CDR3nt: TGTGCCAGCAGCTTGGTTAGCGGGGGCCCCCAAGAGACCCAGTACTTC
v_gene: TRBV5-6; abundance: once; j_gene: TRBJ1-2; d_gene: .; CDR3aa: CASSWTFGSNNYGYTF; CDR3nt: TGTGCCAGCAGCTGGACTTTCGGCAGCAATAACTATGGCTACACCTTC
v_gene: TRBV11-1; abundance: .; j_gene: TRBJ2-5; d_gene: .; CDR3aa: CASSLGRDGETQYF; CDR3nt: TGTGCCAGCAGCTTAGGGCGGGACGGGGAGACCCAGTACTTC
v_gene: TRBV5-1; abundance: .; j_gene: TRBJ2-1; d_gene: TRBD2; CDR3aa: CASSLGGGGHLSYNEQFF; CDR3nt: TGCGCCAGCAGCTTGGGAGGCGGGGGTCATCTCTCCTACAATGAGCAGTTCTTC
v_gene: TRBV27; abundance: .; j_gene: TRBJ1-1; d_gene: TRBD1; CDR3aa: CASSWGQMNTEAFF; CDR3nt: TGTGCCAGCAGTTGGGGACAGATGAACACTGAAGCTTTCTTT
v_gene: TRBV5-6; abundance: .; j_gene: TRBJ2-7; d_gene: .; CDR3aa: CASSLREWVYEQYF; CDR3nt: TGTGCCAGCAGTCTTCGGGAATGGGTCTACGAGCAGTACTTC
v_gene: TRBV5-1; abundance: .; j_gene: TRBJ2-7; d_gene: .; CDR3aa: CASSLGTGSDEQYF; CDR3nt: TGCGCCAGCAGCTTGGGTACGGGGTCGGACGAGCAGTACTTC
v_gene: TRBV11-1; abundance: few; j_gene: TRBJ2-5; d_gene: TRBD2; CDR3aa: CASSITSGRTAETQYF; CDR3nt: TGTGCCAGCAGCATTACAAGCGGGAGAACGGCAGAGACCCAGTACTTC
v_gene: TRBV28; abundance: .; j_gene: TRBJ1-5; d_gene: TRBD1; CDR3aa: CASGLQQGRQPQHF; CDR3nt: TGTGCCAGCGGACTACAACAGGGGCGGCAGCCCCAGCATTTT